One sample yielded the 21 T cell receptor beta chains listed below, sequenced in a study of T cell repertoires in cytomegalovirus infection. Their specific antigens are unknown. In TCRdb, the reads were re-called with MiXCR into one record per CDR3 protein. In the table there are some 800,000 distinct CDR3 sequences, about 31% of which are singletons. Sequences were derived from cultured CD8+ T cells from PBMCs, sampled from culture after CMV antigen stimulation. These receptors all come from a human donor in good health (CMV status not recorded). Some clones in this sample may be carry-over from other donors' samples.

This sequence joins TRBV6-5 and TRBJ2-1, with TRBD2 matching over 10 bases. V lost 2 bases and J lost 9; bases outside the gene matches: 13. The CDR3 has 17 residues. Germline assignment: CDR1 MNHEY and CDR2 SVGAGI. CDR3 DNA sequence: TGTGCCAGCAGTTACGACTCCAGCGGGGGGGCCGGTAGTGAGCAGTTCTTC. Amino acid sequence: CASSYDSSGGAGSEQFF.

V usage is TRBV5-1 and J usage is TRBJ1-1; a possible D gene is TRBD1 (6 bases). The germline V gene has CDR1 SGHRS and CDR2 YFSETQ. With 4 bases removed from V and 2 bases from J, the gap between germline ends came to 9 bases. The CDR3 totals 13 residues. The CDR3 region has the DNA TGCGCCAGCAGCGTGGACAGTAACACTGAAGCTTTCTTT. Its translation: CASSVDSNTEAFF.

The rearrangement uses TRBV28 and TRBJ1-1; no definite D call. This CDR3 is built from 15 residues. Trimming shortened V by 2 bases and J by 1 base, and 11 bases separated the two germline ends. From germline, CDR1 is MDHEN and CDR2 SYDVKM. For the CDR3, the DNA is TGTGCCAGCAGTTTACCACATGTTCCGAACACTGAAGCTTTCTTT. Protein sequence: CASSLPHVPNTEAFF.

This clonotype was found a few times. CDR3 nucleotides: TGTGCCAGCTCTCTAACGGATGGGGAGGTGAATGGCTACACCTTC. Amino acid sequence: CASSLTDGEVNGYTF. V gene TRBV18 combines with J gene TRBJ1-2, with D unclear. The ends were cut back, 6 bases at V and 6 bases at J, with 20 bases in the middle. In germline, CDR1 is KGHSH, CDR2 LQKENI. The length of the CDR3 is 15 residues.

Only a few counts were recorded for this clonotype. The J gene is TRBJ2-5, the V gene TRBV4-1, with a weak D call TRBD2 (6 bases). Germline lookup yields CDR1 MGHRA and CDR2 YSYEKL. V lost 0 bases, J lost 4 bases, and 15 bases lay in between. This CDR3 has 16 residues. In DNA, the CDR3 is TGCGCCAGCAGCCAAGAGGACGGGGCCGGGGGAGAGACCCAGTACTTC. Protein product: CASSQEDGAGGETQYF.

The gene calls are TRBV6-1 and TRBJ2-5; 10 positions agree with TRBD1. The germline CDR1 and CDR2 sequences are MNHNS and SASEGT. This CDR3 spans 14 amino acids. V lost 5 bases, J lost 4 bases, and 4 bases stayed unmatched. CDR3 bases: TGTGCCAGCAGTCACAGGACAGGGGGAGAGACCCAGTACTTC. The encoded protein is CASSHRTGGETQYF.

This clonotype was detected a few times. The CDR3 spells CASSSKLAGNRKVTDTQYF. CDR3 DNA sequence: TGTGCCAGCAGTTCGAAACTAGCGGGGAATCGGAAGGTCACAGATACGCAGTATTTT. This chain links TRBV2 with TRBJ2-3; TRBD2 matches 10 bases. CDR3 length: 19 amino acids. Germline CDR1 and CDR2: SNHLY and FYNNEI. V lost 5 bases to trimming and J lost 2 bases; unmatched junction nucleotides: 16.

The sample holds a few counts of this clonotype. This rearrangement joins TRBV7-8 to TRBJ2-7; weak D call: TRBD2 (5 bases). Deletions cut 7 bases from V and 0 bases from J, with 16 bases between. Germline values: CDR1 SGHVS, CDR2 FQNEAQ. The CDR3 is 15 residues long. The CDR3: CASTRSGLSSYEQYF. CDR3 bases: TGTGCCAGCACCCGGTCGGGATTGAGCTCCTACGAGCAGTACTTC.

CDR3 coding DNA: TGCAGCTCCGAGGAGGGCTTGCACTACACCTTC. Encoded protein: CSSEEGLHYTF. This sequence joins TRBV29-1 and TRBJ1-2; D unresolved. The V and J ends lost 8 bases and 10 bases respectively, with 17 bases between them. The CDR3 sequence is 11 residues long. Germline V gene data show CDR1 as SQVTM and CDR2 as ANQGSEA.

This clonotype has ten or more counts. This chain connects TRBV7-6 to TRBJ2-7, with a weak D call TRBD1 (5 bases). Germline assignment: CDR1 SGHVS and CDR2 FNYEAQ. Trimming pared 5 bases from V and 5 bases from J, leaving 16 bases between. The CDR3 is 14 residues long. This CDR3 is CASSPTNWGDEQYF. The CDR3 nucleotides are TGTGCCAGCAGCCCCACAAACTGGGGCGACGAGCAGTACTTC.

Worth noting for this clonotype: The junction departs from the called germline gene at one end, perhaps through a read error. The V call is TRBV7-6, the J call TRBJ2-5; TRBD1 agrees at 7 bases. This CDR3 contains 14 residues. The germline CDR1 and CDR2 sequences are SGHVS and FNYEAQ. CDR3: CANSLPGGQETQYF. For the CDR3, the DNA is TGTGCCAACAGCCTCCCAGGGGGCCAAGAGACCCAGTACTTC.

The chain has TRBV11-2 and TRBJ1-1; D remains unclear. Germline values: CDR1 SGHAT, CDR2 FQNNGV. With 5 bases removed from V and 9 bases from J, the gap between germline ends came to 10 bases. The CDR3 spans 11 residues. The CDR3 is CASSPVSQAFF. The CDR3 nucleotides are TGTGCCAGCAGCCCAGTCTCCCAAGCTTTCTTT.

V usage is TRBV7-9 and J usage is TRBJ1-4; D might be TRBD1 (5 bases). The V end lost 3 bases, the J end lost 1 base, and 12 bases lay between the germline ends. Per the germline V gene, CDR1 is SEHNR and CDR2 is FQNEAQ (reference sequence). The CDR3 has 16 residues. The CDR3 reads CASSLTMGGTNEKLFF. As DNA, the CDR3 is TGTGCCAGCAGCTTGACGATGGGGGGAACTAATGAAAAACTGTTTTTT. The full variable domain, completed using reference TRBV7-9 and TRBJ1-4, is DTGVSQNPRHKITKRGQNVTFRCDPISEHNRLYWYRQTLGQGPEFLTYFQNEAQLEKSRLLSDRFSAERPKGSFSTLEIQRTEQGDSAMYLCASSLTMGGTNEKLFFGSGTQLSVL.

The chain employs TRBV27 and TRBJ2-6; the D gene is possibly TRBD1 (5 bases). Germline V CDR1 and CDR2: MNHEY, SMNVEV (reference sequence). The CDR3 totals 17 residues. V lost 2 bases to trimming and J lost 0 bases, with 11 bases between them. The CDR3 loop reads CASSLLVDSSGANVLTF. In DNA, the CDR3 is TGTGCCAGCAGTTTACTCGTCGACAGCTCTGGGGCCAACGTCCTGACTTTC. The full variable domain, in which reference TRBV27 and TRBJ2-6 provide the parts outside the CDR3, is EAQVTQNPRYLITVTGKKLTVTCSQNMNHEYMSWYRQDPGLGLRQIYYSMNVEVTDKGDVPEGYKVSRKEKRNFPLILESPSPNQTSLYFCASSLLVDSSGANVLTFGAGSRLTVL.

CDR3 amino acids: CASSPSVLLNTEAFF. The CDR3 DNA reads TGTGCCAGCAGCCCGAGCGTTTTACTGAACACTGAAGCTTTCTTT. V gene TRBV7-6 combines with J gene TRBJ1-1; D is unresolved. V was cut by 5 bases and J by 0 bases, with 13 bases left in between. Germline values: CDR1 SGHVS, CDR2 FNYEAQ. The CDR3 spans 15 residues.

This clonotype was recorded a few times. For the CDR3, the DNA is TGTGCCAGCAGATTACAAAAGGGCTATGAGCAGTTCTTC. It yields the protein CASRLQKGYEQFF. The chain combines TRBV27 with TRBJ2-1; D is undetermined. V dropped 6 bases and J dropped 8 bases, with 14 bases sitting between them. This CDR3 is built from 13 residues. CDR1 MNHEY and CDR2 SMNVEV come from the germline V gene (reference sequence).

The J gene is TRBJ2-5, the V gene TRBV9, with a tentative D call TRBD2 (7 bases). Per the germline V gene, CDR1 is SGDLS and CDR2 is YYNGEE. The V end lost 3 bases, the J end lost 6 bases, and 18 bases lay between the germline ends. CDR3 length: 15 amino acids. The CDR3 is CASSERGGLEKTQYF. The CDR3 nucleotides are TGTGCCAGCAGCGAGAGGGGGGGGCTGGAGAAGACCCAGTACTTC.

This clonotype was counted between two and nine times. The chain joins TRBV7-8 to TRBJ2-5, with 9 bases that match TRBD2. This CDR3 comprises 17 residues. From germline, CDR1 is SGHVS and CDR2 FQNEAQ. V dropped 1 base and J dropped 5; count of bases not matched to a gene: 11. CDR3 DNA: TGTGCCAGCAGCTTAGGGCCAGCGGGGGGTACCAAGGAGACCCAGTACTTC. It is translated as CASSLGPAGGTKETQYF.

This chain connects TRBV27 to TRBJ2-7; 9 nucleotides line up with TRBD2. After removal of 6 bases from V and 7 bases from J, the junction contained 10 bases not matched to a gene. Germline V gene lookup returns CDR1 MNHEY and CDR2 SMNVEV (reference sequence). The CDR3 has 14 amino acids. CDR3 bases: TGTGCCAGCAGCCTGCGGGGGGGGGCGCGGGAGCAGTACGTC. It encodes CASSLRGGAREQYV.

The chain links TRBV6-5 to TRBJ2-7, with D uncertain. The germline V and J ends were trimmed by 6 bases and 4 bases, with 10 bases remaining between them. Germline CDR1 MNHEY, CDR2 SVGAGI. This CDR3 has 12 amino acids. The CDR3: CASSSDGYEQYV. The CDR3 region has the DNA TGTGCCAGCAGCTCGGACGGTTACGAGCAGTACGTC.

In its sample, this clonotype was seen a few times. The V gene is TRBV7-8, the J gene TRBJ2-7; D possibly corresponds to TRBD2 (5 bases). The germline V and J ends were trimmed by 2 bases and 4 bases, with 18 bases remaining between them. This CDR3 spans 16 amino acids. Germline CDR1 is SGHVS and CDR2 is FQNEAQ. Here the CDR3 DNA reads TGTGCCAGCAGCTTAAGTTTGGCGGGCCGCTTTTACGAGCAGTACTTC. Amino acids: CASSLSLAGRFYEQYF.